Following are 24 T cell receptor beta chains from one sample sequenced in a study of cytomegalovirus exposure and HLA in healthy donors. A multiplex PCR was run with 60 Vbeta primers and 13 Jbeta primers. Produced via immunoSEQ multiplex PCR; TCRdb's table is partial and in-frame only. There are roughly 190,000 clones in the sample; about three quarters occur only once, and over 2% lies in the top ten. Input material: PBMCs. These TCRs come from a woman in her thirties in good health and CMV-seropositive.

The table lists this clone with a count of one. This chain connects TRBV9 to TRBJ2-6; D might be TRBD1 (6 bases). V shed 3 bases and J shed 2 bases, with 9 bases lying between them. In germline, CDR1 is SGDLS, CDR2 YYNGEE. CDR3 length equals 15 residues. The CDR3 loop reads CASSEQGAGANVLTF. The CDR3 coding sequence is TGTGCCAGCAGCGAACAGGGTGCTGGGGCCAACGTCCTGACTTTC.

This clone was recorded once. V gene TRBV14 combines with J gene TRBJ1-3; no reliable D call. The CDR3 is 14 amino acids. Germline V gives CDR1 SGHDN, CDR2 FVKESK. V was shortened by 2 bases and J by 0 bases, with 5 bases between the two germline ends. The CDR3 region is CASSQLLSGNTIYF. CDR3 sequence (DNA): TGTGCCAGCAGCCAACTTCTCTCTGGAAACACCATATATTTT.

This clone was detected only a few times. The gene calls are TRBV9 and TRBJ2-2, with TRBD1 as a possible D gene (5 bases). V lost 1 base to trimming and J lost 3 bases, with 22 bases between them. Germline values: CDR1 SGDLS, CDR2 YYNGEE. CDR3 length equals 19 residues. The DNA of the CDR3 is TGTGCCAGCAGCGTATCTGCCCACGGGCTTCGCAGGGACACCGGGGAGCTGTTTTTT. Its translation: CASSVSAHGLRRDTGELFF. Drawing the rest from reference TRBV9 and TRBJ2-2, the complete variable domain is DSGVTQTPKHLITATGQRVTLRCSPRSGDLSVYWYQQSLDQGLQFLIQYYNGEERAKGNILERFSAQQFPDLHSELNLSSLELGDSALYFCASSVSAHGLRRDTGELFFGEGSRLTVL.

The chain's CDR3 is CASSLARELAHQFF. CDR3 DNA sequence: TGCGCCAGCAGCTTGGCCCGGGAACTAGCACATCAGTTCTTC. The rearrangement joins TRBV5-1 to TRBJ2-1, with D tentatively TRBD2 (6 bases). V lost 0 bases to trimming and J lost 13 bases, with 17 bases between them. CDR3 length: 14 residues. CDR1 SGHRS and CDR2 YFSETQ come from the germline V gene. Combining the CDR3 with reference TRBV5-1 and TRBJ2-1 gives the whole variable domain KAGVTQTPRYLIKTRGQQVTLSCSPISGHRSVSWYQQTPGQGLQFLFEYFSETQRNKGNFPGRFSGRQFSNSRSEMNVSTLELGDSALYLCASSLARELAHQFFGPGTRLTVL.

The table lists this clone with a few counts. This chain links TRBV5-4 with TRBJ1-2; D is undetermined. The germline CDR1 and CDR2 sequences are SGHNT and YYREEE (reference sequence). The CDR3 is 14 residues long. CDR3 sequence: CAFTHMRSDYGYTF. CDR3 in DNA: TGTGCGTTTACCCATATGAGGTCCGACTATGGCTACACCTTC. The full variable domain, rest sourced from reference TRBV5-4 and TRBJ1-2, is ETGVTQSPTHLIKTRGQQVTLRCSSQSGHNTVSWYQQALGQGPQFIFQYYREEENGRGNFPPRFSGLQFPNYSSELNVNALELDDSALYLCAFTHMRSDYGYTFGSGTRLTVV.

This clone is a singleton in its sample. The chain uses TRBV7-9 and TRBJ1-2, with 7 bases fitting TRBD1. Trimming took 5 bases from V and 6 from J; bases not matched to a gene: 9. The CDR3 length is 14 residues. Germline V gene lookup returns CDR1 SEHNR and CDR2 FQNEAQ (reference sequence). CDR3 nucleotide sequence: TGTGCCAGCAGCCCTGCCAAGGGGGCGGATGGCTACACCTTC. Translating it yields CASSPAKGADGYTF.

The J gene is TRBJ2-2, the V gene TRBV7-9, with a weak D call TRBD2 (5 bases). The CDR3 totals 12 residues. V lost 5 bases to trimming and J lost 6 bases, with 7 bases between them. Per germline, CDR1 SEHNR and CDR2 FQNEAQ (reference sequence). The CDR3 DNA is TGTGCCAGCAGCCATAGCGCCGGGGAGCTGTTTTTT. Its translation is CASSHSAGELFF.

V usage is TRBV18 and J usage is TRBJ2-1, with D maybe TRBD2 (6 bases). Germline loops: CDR1 KGHSH, CDR2 LQKENI. This CDR3 region has 12 residues. The CDR3 region is CACGIGYNEQFF. CDR3 in DNA: TGTGCGTGCGGGATCGGCTACAATGAGCAGTTCTTC.

The CDR3: CASSTGIEQPQHF. The CDR3, as DNA: TGTGCCAGCTCAACAGGGATCGAACAGCCCCAGCATTTT. The V gene is TRBV18, the J gene TRBJ1-5; D may be TRBD1 (6 bases). Trimming cost V 5 bases and J 7 bases, with 12 bases left between them. This CDR3 is built from 13 residues. CDR1 is KGHSH, CDR2 LQKENI, per germline. Using reference TRBV18 and TRBJ1-5 for the parts outside the CDR3, the full variable domain is NAGVMQNPRHLVRRRGQEARLRCSPMKGHSHVYWYRQLPEEGLKFMVYLQKENIIDESGMPKERFSAEFPKEGPSILRIQQVVRGDSAAYFCASSTGIEQPQHFGDGTRLSIL.

This chain connects TRBV5-4 to TRBJ1-2, with D possibly being TRBD1 (6 bases). Per germline, CDR1 SGHNT and CDR2 YYREEE (reference sequence). Trimming shortened V by 0 bases and J by 4 bases, and 13 bases separated the two germline ends. The CDR3 is 15 amino acids. CDR3 sequence: CASSLALQGSYGYTF. In DNA, the CDR3 is TGTGCCAGCAGCTTGGCCCTACAGGGTTCCTATGGCTACACCTTC.

The rearrangement links TRBV18 to TRBJ2-7; TRBD2 aligns across 10 bases. With 6 bases clipped from V and 3 bases from J, the junction kept 11 bases outside the gene matches. This CDR3 region has 16 residues. Germline CDR1 and CDR2: KGHSH and LQKENI. The CDR3 DNA is TGTGCCAGCTCCGCTACGGGTAGCGGGAGGAACTACGAGCAGTACTTC. Residues: CASSATGSGRNYEQYF.

The rearrangement joins TRBV25-1 to TRBJ2-5; TRBD1 might be the D (6 bases). Germline CDR1 and CDR2: MGHDK and SYGVNS. The V and J ends lost 1 base and 3 bases respectively, with 12 bases between them. The CDR3 has 15 residues. This CDR3 reads CASSESRGQKETQYF. In DNA form, the CDR3 reads TGTGCCAGCAGTGAATCCCGGGGACAAAAAGAGACCCAGTACTTC.

This chain links TRBV5-1 with TRBJ1-4, with D possibly being TRBD1 (6 bases). This CDR3 comprises 15 residues. Germline V CDR1 and CDR2: SGHRS, YFSETQ. Trimming took off 0 bases at V and 5 bases at J, with 11 bases between the two ends. DNA of the CDR3: TGCGCCAGCAGCTTGGCAGGGGATCGGAATGAAAAACTGTTTTTT. Encoded protein: CASSLAGDRNEKLFF.

This clone was recorded a few times. The rearrangement uses TRBV18 and TRBJ2-2, with D possibly being TRBD1 (6 bases). The CDR3 covers 19 residues. V was cut by 3 bases and J by 2 bases, with 22 bases left in between. CDR1 and CDR2 from the germline V gene are KGHSH and LQKENI. The CDR3 sequence: CASSPLPWGPSYNTGELFF. The CDR3 bases are TGTGCCAGCTCACCTCTCCCGTGGGGGCCTTCGTATAACACCGGGGAGCTGTTTTTT.

This chain joins TRBV5-1 and TRBJ2-7, with unresolved D. V lost 3 bases and J 1 base, leaving 14 bases between the germline ends. There are 15 residues in the CDR3. Germline CDR1 SGHRS, CDR2 YFSETQ. The CDR3 loop reads CASSSRGIGSYEQYF. CDR3 DNA sequence: TGCGCCAGCAGCTCCAGAGGAATAGGATCCTACGAGCAGTACTTC.

The rearrangement uses TRBV18 and TRBJ2-3; the D gene is possibly TRBD2 (6 bases). V was shortened by 5 bases and J by 6 bases, with 12 bases between the two germline ends. The CDR3 covers 13 residues. CDR1 and CDR2 from the germline V gene are KGHSH and LQKENI. The CDR3 DNA reads as TGTGCCAGCTCATCGGGACTCCTCGATACGCAGTATTTT. This gives the protein CASSSGLLDTQYF.

This chain links TRBV7-2 with TRBJ1-6, with D tentatively TRBD1 (5 bases). CDR3 size: 13 residues. Germline CDR1 reads SGHTA; CDR2 reads FQGNSA. V lost 5 bases, J lost 9 bases, and 11 bases lay in between. In nucleotides, the CDR3 is TGTGCCAGCAGCCTGAGCGGGGGTTCACCCCTCCACTTT. Protein product: CASSLSGGSPLHF.

CDR3 sequence: CAISISGQGMGRNTEAFF. The DNA for the CDR3 is TGTGCCATCAGTATCTCGGGACAGGGGATGGGTAGGAACACTGAAGCTTTCTTT. This chain connects TRBV10-3 to TRBJ1-1, with 10 bases lining up with TRBD1. Germline-derived CDR1 and CDR2 are ENHRY and SYGVKD. The CDR3 runs 18 residues. Trimming removed 5 bases from V and 1 base from J; junction bases left unmatched: 13.

The chain carries TRBV11-3 and TRBJ1-1, with unresolved D. The V gene's germline CDR1 is SGHNT and CDR2 YENEEA. CDR3 length: 13 residues. V lost 6 bases and J 1 base, leaving 9 bases between the germline ends. CDR3 residues: CASSLSGNTEAFF. The DNA of the CDR3 is TGTGCCAGCAGTCTATCAGGGAACACTGAAGCTTTCTTT.

V and J are TRBV11-2 and TRBJ2-7, with 9 bases matching TRBD1. Germline trimming cut 5 bases from V and 2 bases from J; bases unmatched to any gene: 7. There are 15 residues in the CDR3. Germline V gene data show CDR1 as SGHAT and CDR2 as FQNNGV. The CDR3 spells CASSPRGTGTYEQYF. In DNA form, the CDR3 reads TGTGCCAGCAGCCCCCGGGGGACAGGGACCTACGAGCAGTACTTC.

The chain joins TRBV28 to TRBJ1-2; D ambiguous. This CDR3 has 15 residues. Trimming took off 7 bases at V and 4 bases at J, with 19 bases between the two ends. The germline V gene has CDR1 MDHEN and CDR2 SYDVKM. In DNA form, the CDR3 reads TGTGCCAGCACCCCCAGGCCAGGTCTCGGCTATGGCTACACCTTC. It encodes CASTPRPGLGYGYTF.

This clone was counted only a few times. This sample includes further DNA sequences coding for the same CDR3. This chain joins TRBV7-2 and TRBJ1-6; D is possibly TRBD1 (5 bases). Germline V CDR1 and CDR2: SGHTA, FQGNSA. The CDR3 totals 13 residues. V shed 0 bases and J shed 9 bases, with 6 bases lying between them. In DNA, the CDR3 is TGTGCCAGCAGCTTAGCGCAGGGTTCACCCCTCCACTTT. Its protein is CASSLAQGSPLHF. Full variable domain (remainder filled in from reference TRBV7-2 and TRBJ1-6): GAGVSQSPSNKVTEKGKDVELRCDPISGHTALYWYRQSLGQGLEFLIYFQGNSAPDKSGLPSDRFSAERTGGSVSTLTIQRTQQEDSAVYLCASSLAQGSPLHFGNGTRLTVT.

This clone occurred once. J is TRBJ2-3 and V is TRBV6-5; 12 bases fit TRBD2. CDR3 length equals 15 residues. J was trimmed by 4 bases and V by 4 bases; bases with no gene match: 3. Looked up from germline, CDR1 is MNHEY and CDR2 is SVGAGI. CDR3 amino acids: CASSLASGGADTQYF. The CDR3 nucleotides read TGTGCCAGCAGTTTGGCTAGCGGGGGGGCAGATACGCAGTATTTT.

This chain joins TRBV5-4 and TRBJ2-5; possibly TRBD2 for D (6 bases). Trimming removed 2 bases at V and 4 bases at J, with 15 bases between. Germline assignment: CDR1 SGHNT and CDR2 YYREEE (reference sequence). The CDR3 runs 15 residues. In DNA form, the CDR3 reads TGTGCCAGCAGCTTCCGGGACGGAGGGAGAGAGACCCAGTACTTC. Translating gives CASSFRDGGRETQYF. Supplemented by reference TRBV5-4 and TRBJ2-5, the full variable domain reads ETGVTQSPTHLIKTRGQQVTLRCSSQSGHNTVSWYQQALGQGPQFIFQYYREEENGRGNFPPRFSGLQFPNYSSELNVNALELDDSALYLCASSFRDGGRETQYFGPGTRLLVL.